Listed here are 21 T cell receptor beta chains from one sample, sequenced in a study of blood T cell repertoires in COVID-19. Measured with immunoSEQ multiplex PCR; TCRdb has only the in-frame clones, and not every one. The data show 90,000 or so clones, about 89% seen once. Sequencing was done on a sample of peripheral blood. The receptors originated from an older woman with acute or convalescent COVID-19.

The chain links TRBV7-8 to TRBJ1-5, with TRBD1 as a possible D gene (5 bases). Germline V lookup: CDR1 SGHVS, CDR2 FQNEAQ. The CDR3 is 16 residues long. Trimming left V 3 bases short and J 1 base short, with 13 bases between. The chain's CDR3 is CASSLEGYGSNQPQHF. The DNA for the CDR3 is TGTGCCAGCAGCTTGGAGGGGTATGGGAGCAATCAGCCCCAGCATTTT.

V gene TRBV7-2 combines with J gene TRBJ2-1; tentatively, D is TRBD2 (6 bases). The CDR3 loop spans 17 amino acids. V was clipped by 2 bases and J by 0 bases, with 14 bases between them. The germline V gene encodes CDR1 SGHTA and CDR2 FQGNSA. The CDR3 region is CASSLRGGASSYNEQFF. The CDR3 DNA sequence: TGTGCCAGCAGCTTAAGGGGAGGAGCAAGCTCCTACAATGAGCAGTTCTTC. Filled out from reference TRBV7-2 and TRBJ2-1, the complete variable domain reads GAGVSQSPSNKVTEKGKDVELRCDPISGHTALYWYRQSLGQGLEFLIYFQGNSAPDKSGLPSDRFSAERTGGSVSTLTIQRTQQEDSAVYLCASSLRGGASSYNEQFFGPGTRLTVL.

This clone has just one count. The V call is TRBV30, the J call TRBJ1-1; D gene unclear. The CDR3 length is 13 residues. Germline CDR1 GTSNPN, CDR2 SVGIG (reference sequence). V shed 4 bases and J shed 2 bases, with 11 bases lying between them. The CDR3 region has the DNA TGTGCCTGGACACTCCTCTTAAACACTGAAGCTTTCTTT. Its protein is CAWTLLLNTEAFF.

This clone was recorded once. The chain couples TRBV13 to TRBJ2-7; 11 nucleotides agree with TRBD2. The CDR3 runs 16 residues. After removal of 4 bases from V and 2 bases from J, the junction contained 7 bases not matched to a gene. CDR1 and CDR2 from the germline V gene are PRHDT and FYEKMQ (reference sequence). CDR3: CASSSYGTSGTYEQYF. The CDR3 coding sequence is TGTGCCAGCAGCTCGTACGGGACTAGCGGTACCTACGAGCAGTACTTC.

The chain has TRBV14 and TRBJ2-2, with 7 bases lining up with TRBD1. Per the germline V gene, CDR1 is SGHDN and CDR2 is FVKESK. The V and J ends lost 3 bases and 4 bases, in that order; junction bases with no gene match: 8. The CDR3 extends over 16 amino acids. CDR3 sequence reads: CASSHLRDRATGELFF. In nucleotides, the CDR3 is TGTGCCAGCAGCCACCTAAGAGACAGGGCCACCGGGGAGCTGTTTTTT.

This chain joins TRBV5-1 and TRBJ2-1, with D perhaps matching TRBD1 or TRBD2 (10 bases each). The CDR3 totals 21 residues. Trimming took 4 bases from V and 5 from J, leaving 34 bases between them. In germline, CDR1 is SGHRS, CDR2 YFSETQ. In DNA form, the CDR3 reads TGCGCCAGCAGCCGTGCGACCGGGACAGGGGTACTAGCGGGATTGGACAATGAGCAGTTCTTC. Residues: CASSRATGTGVLAGLDNEQFF. The whole variable domain, filled in from reference TRBV5-1 and TRBJ2-1, reads KAGVTQTPRYLIKTRGQQVTLSCSPISGHRSVSWYQQTPGQGLQFLFEYFSETQRNKGNFPGRFSGRQFSNSRSEMNVSTLELGDSALYLCASSRATGTGVLAGLDNEQFFGPGTRLTVL.

This chain connects TRBV3-1 (or the pseudogene TRBV3-2) to TRBJ2-4; 10 bases match TRBD1. The CDR3 has 16 amino acids. From germline, CDR1 is LGHDT and CDR2 YNNKEL (reference sequence). The trim removed 1 base at V and 3 bases at J, leaving 3 bases unmatched. The CDR3 region is CASSQGDRGIKNIQYF. The CDR3 region has the DNA TGTGCCAGCAGCCAAGGGGACAGGGGAATCAAAAACATTCAGTACTTC.

The chain recombines TRBV5-5 with TRBJ2-2; 8 bases align to TRBD2. The V and J ends lost 4 bases and 2 bases, in that order; junction bases with no gene match: 4. Per the germline V gene, CDR1 is SGHKS and CDR2 is YYEKEE (reference sequence). This CDR3 has 15 residues. The CDR3 DNA reads TGTGCCAGCAGCATACTAGCGGATAACACCGGGGAGCTGTTTTTT. Translating it yields CASSILADNTGELFF.

The rearrangement uses TRBV29-1 and TRBJ1-4; D gene uncertain. Germline-derived CDR1 and CDR2 are SQVTM and ANQGSEA. The CDR3 sequence is 13 residues long. V gave up 4 bases and J gave up 5 bases, with 11 bases separating them. The CDR3 DNA reads as TGCAGCGTTGGGGAGACCAGAAATGAAAAACTGTTTTTT. It is translated as CSVGETRNEKLFF.

V is TRBV4-2 and J is TRBJ2-1, with 13 nucleotides matching TRBD2. The junction had 5 bases not matched to a gene; V was cut back by 0 bases and J by 6 bases. CDR1 is LGHNA, CDR2 YNFKEQ, per germline. The CDR3 sequence is 17 residues long. CDR3: CASSQDKLAGGPNEQFF. The CDR3 coding sequence is TGTGCCAGCAGCCAAGATAAACTAGCGGGGGGGCCCAATGAGCAGTTCTTC.

This clone came up a few times. The chain joins TRBV21-1 to TRBJ1-2; the table assigns TRBD1, which was not confirmed against the DNA. TRBV21-1 is shown as a pseudogene. This CDR3 comprises 18 residues. The CDR3 coding sequence is TGTGCCAGCAGCAAACCCGGACAGGGGGCAGGATGTAACTATGGCTACACCTTC. This sequence encodes CASSKPGQGAGCNYGYTF.

The chain employs TRBV28 and TRBJ2-7, with TRBD1 matching over 9 bases. J gave up 6 bases and V 7 bases, and 16 bases lay outside the gene matches. The CDR3 contains 16 residues. Germline V CDR1 and CDR2: MDHEN, SYDVKM. In DNA form, the CDR3 reads TGTGCCAGCACCCAATTTTTGGGACAGGGTTGGGCCGAGCAGTACGTC. This sequence encodes CASTQFLGQGWAEQYV.

The chain couples TRBV28 to TRBJ1-2; D possibly corresponds to TRBD1 (5 bases). V was cut by 6 bases and J by 5 bases, with 13 bases left in between. The CDR3 consists of 13 residues. CDR1 is MDHEN and CDR2 is SYDVKM in the germline V gene. In DNA, the CDR3 is TGTGCCAGCAGGGAGACAGAGATTTATGGCTACACCTTC. Translated, it gives CASRETEIYGYTF.

The chain has TRBV5-1 and TRBJ2-3, with 12 bases identical to TRBD1. The CDR3 loop spans 17 amino acids. The V gene end was trimmed by 4 bases and the J gene end by 2 bases; junction bases not matched to a gene: 8. The germline V gene encodes CDR1 SGHRS and CDR2 YFSETQ. The CDR3 DNA is TGCGCCAGCAGCACGCTCGGGACAGGGGGCCTCACAGATACGCAGTATTTT. It codes for CASSTLGTGGLTDTQYF.

This chain joins TRBV2 and TRBJ2-3, with 8 bases identical to TRBD2. V shed 6 bases, J shed 2 bases, and the junction held 10 bases outside the gene matches. This CDR3 is built from 16 residues. In germline, CDR1 is SNHLY, CDR2 FYNNEI. Here the CDR3 reads CASRDLGRGDTDTQYF. The CDR3 DNA follows: TGTGCCAGCAGAGACCTTGGGCGGGGGGACACAGATACGCAGTATTTT.

The V gene is TRBV28, the J gene TRBJ2-2; tentative D call: TRBD2 (6 bases). The germline V gene encodes CDR1 MDHEN and CDR2 SYDVKM. This CDR3 contains 13 residues. Trimming stripped 8 bases from V and 4 bases from J, with 11 bases between. CDR3 nucleotides: TGTGCCAGCCTCTCCGGGGGCACCGGGGAGCTGTTTTTT. Residues: CASLSGGTGELFF.

This chain links TRBV4-2 with TRBJ1-1, with TRBD1 matching 7 bases. Germline V gives CDR1 LGHNA, CDR2 YNFKEQ. The CDR3 has 13 residues. V lost 4 bases to trimming and J lost 1 base; unmatched junction nucleotides: 0. The CDR3 spells CASSRTGNTEAFF. In nucleotides, the CDR3 is TGTGCCAGCAGCCGGACAGGGAACACTGAAGCTTTCTTT.

This clone has only a few counts. The genes are TRBV7-9 and TRBJ2-1; 8 bases match TRBD2. This CDR3 region has 18 residues. Germline loops: CDR1 SEHNR, CDR2 FQNEAQ (reference sequence). The ends lost 5 bases at V and 6 bases at J; junction bases unmatched: 18. The CDR3 region has the DNA TGTGCCAGCAGCGAGACGATCGGGACCGGGACTAGGCTCAATGAGCAGTTCTTC. Its translation is CASSETIGTGTRLNEQFF.

This rearrangement joins TRBV11-2 to TRBJ2-7; TRBD1 agrees at 8 bases. From germline, CDR1 is SGHAT and CDR2 FQNNGV. This CDR3 comprises 15 residues. The V gene end was trimmed by 6 bases and the J gene end by 2 bases; junction bases not matched to a gene: 9. The CDR3 spells CASSSRQGWTYEQYF. The CDR3 nucleotides are TGTGCCAGCAGTTCACGACAGGGGTGGACCTACGAGCAGTACTTC.

The genes are TRBV11-2 and TRBJ2-1, with 7 bases identical to TRBD2. Germline CDR1 SGHAT, CDR2 FQNNGV. The J segment lost 9 bases and the V segment lost 5 bases, leaving 13 bases of the junction unmatched. The CDR3 spans 15 residues. The CDR3 sequence is CASSTLAERLGEQFF. DNA for the CDR3: TGTGCCAGCAGCACTCTAGCGGAGCGGTTGGGTGAGCAGTTCTTC.

The rearrangement joins TRBV4-1 to TRBJ2-7; 8 bases line up with TRBD1. V trimming: 1 base; J trimming: 5 bases; junction bases outside the gene matches: 4. Germline V lookup: CDR1 MGHRA, CDR2 YSYEKL. The CDR3 sequence is 14 residues long. The CDR3: CASSQGTGLDEQYV. For the CDR3, the DNA is TGCGCCAGCAGCCAAGGGACAGGGTTGGACGAGCAGTACGTC.